A single sample is the source of the 24 T cell receptor beta chains below, sequenced in a study of CD4 T cells in relation to SARS-CoV-2 and coronaviruses. Data came from immunoSEQ multiplex PCR; TCRdb stores just in-frame clones and leaves some out. The sample contains 20,000 to 25,000 clones, roughly 80% of which appear only once. These receptors lack a known antigen. Before the COVID-19 pandemic, during about 2011-2019, CD4+ T cells were taken from unexposed donors. Isolation of CD4+ T cells took place after around 11 days in culture. Material: CD4+ T cells from PBMCs, cultured in vitro. Receptors were obtained from a human donor in good health.

This sequence joins TRBV28 and TRBJ1-2; 11 bases fit TRBD1. CDR3 length: 13 amino acids. Losses at the gene ends were 4 bases for V and 5 bases for J; bases not matched to a gene: 0. Germline assignment: CDR1 MDHEN and CDR2 SYDVKM. The CDR3 here is CASSWDRGYGYTF. The CDR3 nucleotides read TGTGCCAGCAGTTGGGACAGGGGGTATGGCTACACCTTC.

The chain has TRBV24-1 and TRBJ2-2; the D is unclear. V lost 4 bases, J lost 5 bases, and 13 bases lay in between. Germline CDR1 and CDR2: KGHDR and SFDVKD. The CDR3 has 15 amino acids. The CDR3 here is CATSDSFPNTGELFF. CDR3 nucleotide sequence: TGTGCCACCAGTGACTCTTTCCCCAATACCGGGGAGCTGTTTTTT.

The V and J genes are TRBV30 and TRBJ1-5; the match to TRBD1 covers 7 bases. CDR3 length: 15 residues. Germline V CDR1 and CDR2: GTSNPN, SVGIG (reference sequence). Trimming took 5 bases from V and 7 from J; bases not matched to a gene: 14. The CDR3 bases are TGTGCCTGGGGAGTGGCAGGGGGTTCCCAGCAGCCCCAGCATTTT. It yields the protein CAWGVAGGSQQPQHF.

The rearrangement joins TRBV19 to TRBJ2-7, with 7 bases lining up with TRBD2. After removal of 9 bases from V and 0 bases from J, the junction contained 11 bases not matched to a gene. This CDR3 has 15 amino acids. In germline, CDR1 is LNHDA, CDR2 SQIVND (reference sequence). DNA of the CDR3: TGTGCCAGCCGCGCCCGGGAGCGGGGCTCCTACGAGCAGTACTTC. The encoded protein is CASRARERGSYEQYF.

The chain employs TRBV2 and TRBJ1-1, with D possibly TRBD1 on 6 matching bases. The length of the CDR3 is 14 residues. Trimming removed 7 bases from V and 5 bases from J, with 17 bases in between. Germline V gene sequence: CDR1 SNHLY, CDR2 FYNNEI. The CDR3 here is CASNPAGAPTEAFF. Here the CDR3 DNA reads TGTGCCAGCAATCCCGCGGGGGCCCCTACTGAAGCTTTCTTT. The complete variable domain, with remaining parts taken from reference TRBV2 and TRBJ1-1, reads EPEVTQTPSHQVTQMGQEVILRCVPISNHLYFYWYRQILGQKVEFLVSFYNNEISEKSEIFDDQFSVERPDGSNFTLKIRSTKLEDSAMYFCASNPAGAPTEAFFGQGTRLTVV.

The J gene is TRBJ1-5, the V gene TRBV2, with D tentatively TRBD1 (5 bases). The V end lost 0 bases, the J end lost 0 bases, and 15 bases lay between the germline ends. The CDR3 length is 18 residues. Germline V lookup: CDR1 SNHLY, CDR2 FYNNEI. CDR3 sequence reads: CASSEARALNPSNQPQHF. CDR3 DNA sequence: TGTGCCAGCAGTGAAGCCAGGGCCCTAAACCCTAGCAATCAGCCCCAGCATTTT.

The rearrangement uses TRBV24-1 and TRBJ1-2; 8 nucleotides line up with TRBD1. CDR1 is KGHDR and CDR2 is SFDVKD in the germline V gene. Unmatched junction bases numbered 5, after V lost 11 bases and J lost 4 bases. The CDR3 sequence is 12 residues long. The DNA of the CDR3 is TGTGCCATCGCAGGGGGCGCCTATGGCTACACCTTC. It translates to CAIAGGAYGYTF.

This clone was counted a single time. V usage is TRBV10-3 and J usage is TRBJ1-5; a weak D match, TRBD1 (6 bases). CDR1 and CDR2 (germline): ENHRY, SYGVKD. Trimming removed 5 bases from V and 0 bases from J, with 8 bases in between. The CDR3 runs 14 residues. For the CDR3, the DNA is TGTGCCATCAGTCGGGACAATAGCAATCAGCCCCAGCATTTT. Residues: CAISRDNSNQPQHF.

The CDR3 here is CASKPLGGENTEAFF. CDR3 bases: TGTGCCAGCAAACCCCTGGGCGGGGAGAACACTGAAGCTTTCTTT. J is TRBJ1-1 and V is TRBV2; D is unclear. Trimming pared 7 bases from V and 1 base from J, leaving 16 bases between. The CDR3 has 15 amino acids. Germline-derived CDR1 and CDR2 are SNHLY and FYNNEI.

The V and J genes are TRBV30 and TRBJ2-5; D possibly corresponds to TRBD1 (6 bases). CDR3 length: 17 residues. Germline assignment: CDR1 GTSNPN and CDR2 SVGIG (reference sequence). Trimming shortened V by 1 base and J by 5 bases, and 23 bases separated the two germline ends. CDR3 DNA sequence: TGTGCCTGGAGTGGCCCAACAGGGTGGGTGTTAGAGGAGACCCAGTACTTC. Its translation is CAWSGPTGWVLEETQYF. The full variable domain, with the rest looked up from reference TRBV30 and TRBJ2-5, is SQTIHQWPATLVQPVGSPLSLECTVEGTSNPNLYWYRQAAGRGLQLLFYSVGIGQISSEVPQNLSASRPQDRQFILSSKKLLLSDSGFYLCAWSGPTGWVLEETQYFGPGTRLLVL.

This clone was seen only once. The CDR3 nucleotides read TGTGCCAGCAGCTTAGGGAGACAGAGGGAGCTGTTTTTT. Translation: CASSLGRQRELFF. The rearrangement joins TRBV11-3 to TRBJ2-2; the D gene is possibly TRBD1 (5 bases). The CDR3 has 13 amino acids. Deletions cut 1 base from V and 9 bases from J, with 9 bases between. CDR1 SGHNT and CDR2 YENEEA come from the germline V gene.

The genes are TRBV6-4 and TRBJ2-6; D gene ambiguous. The CDR3 consists of 14 residues. V lost 2 bases, J lost 0 bases, and 2 bases lay in between. Germline lookup yields CDR1 MRHNA and CDR2 SNTAGT. The CDR3 nucleotides are TGTGCCAGCAGTGACATCTCTGGGGCCAACGTCCTGACTTTC. Protein sequence: CASSDISGANVLTF.

The chain carries TRBV10-3 and TRBJ2-3, with no clear D. The CDR3 runs 11 residues. V was pared by 0 bases and J by 6 bases, with 1 base between. Germline loops: CDR1 ENHRY, CDR2 SYGVKD. The CDR3 coding sequence is TGTGCCATCAGTGAGTCGGATACGCAGTATTTT. It specifies CAISESDTQYF.

The rearrangement links TRBV6-5 to TRBJ2-7, with 9 bases fitting TRBD1. Germline CDR1 and CDR2: MNHEY and SVGAGI. This CDR3 comprises 14 residues. The junction had 5 bases not matched to a gene; V was cut back by 5 bases and J by 3 bases. The CDR3 DNA follows: TGTGCCAGCAGTCGACAGGGGGTAAGCTACGAGCAGTACTTC. Protein: CASSRQGVSYEQYF.

The J gene is TRBJ1-6, the V gene TRBV2; no reliable D call. The CDR3 extends over 13 amino acids. The V gene's germline CDR1 is SNHLY and CDR2 FYNNEI. The V and J ends lost 3 bases and 5 bases respectively, with 5 bases between them. The CDR3 reads CASSDRHNSPLHF. The CDR3 region has the DNA TGTGCCAGCAGTGACCGACATAATTCACCCCTCCACTTT.

V is TRBV5-4 and J is TRBJ2-7; TRBD2 aligns across 7 bases. J gave up 0 bases and V 5 bases, and 5 bases lay outside the gene matches. Germline values: CDR1 SGHNT, CDR2 YYREEE (reference sequence). The CDR3 extends over 14 amino acids. The DNA of the CDR3 is TGTGCCAGCAGTCTTAGCGGGCGCTCCTACGAGCAGTACTTC. Translating gives CASSLSGRSYEQYF.

This chain links TRBV19 with TRBJ1-4; a possible D gene is TRBD1 (6 bases). CDR1 is LNHDA and CDR2 is SQIVND in the germline V gene (reference sequence). The V end lost 5 bases, the J end lost 0 bases, and 10 bases lay between the germline ends. The CDR3 spans 15 residues. The CDR3 protein is CASSAGAATNEKLFF. The CDR3 DNA reads TGTGCCAGTAGTGCAGGGGCTGCAACTAATGAAAAACTGTTTTTT. The whole variable domain, remainder taken from reference TRBV19 and TRBJ1-4, is DGGITQSPKYLFRKEGQNVTLSCEQNLNHDAMYWYRQDPGQGLRLIYYSQIVNDFQKGDIAEGYSVSREKKESFPLTVTSAQKNPTAFYLCASSAGAATNEKLFFGSGTQLSVL.

This chain connects TRBV6-4 to TRBJ2-2; D remains unclear. The CDR3 loop spans 13 amino acids. The V end was cut by 3 bases, the J end by 6 bases, with 8 bases between. Germline CDR1 reads MRHNA; CDR2 reads SNTAGT. CDR3 sequence reads: CASSEREAGELFF. The DNA of the CDR3 is TGTGCCAGCAGTGAAAGGGAAGCCGGGGAGCTGTTTTTT.

DNA of the CDR3: TGTGCCAGCAGTCACCGGGACAGGGGATACAATGAGCAGTTCTTC. Translated: CASSHRDRGYNEQFF. The V gene is TRBV2, the J gene TRBJ2-1; 10 bases are shared with TRBD1. Trimming removed 5 bases from V and 4 bases from J; junction bases left unmatched: 5. Looked up from germline, CDR1 is SNHLY and CDR2 is FYNNEI. This CDR3 has 15 amino acids.

V is TRBV18 and J is TRBJ1-1; TRBD1 matches 9 bases. CDR1 is KGHSH and CDR2 is LQKENI in the germline V gene. V shed 4 bases and J 5 bases; nucleotides not matched to a gene: 14. The CDR3 has 17 amino acids. In DNA form, the CDR3 reads TGTGCCAGCTCACTTCTTCATTTACAGGGGGCAGTGACTGAAGCTTTCTTT. Translated: CASSLLHLQGAVTEAFF.

V usage is TRBV5-6 and J usage is TRBJ2-7; 7 bases are a match to TRBD1. CDR1 is SGHDT, CDR2 YYEEEE, per germline. The CDR3 extends over 14 amino acids. The junction had 5 bases not matched to a gene; V was cut back by 2 bases and J by 3 bases. The CDR3 nucleotides read TGTGCCAGCAGCTTCTTCGACAGGGACTACGAGCAGTACTTC. It translates to CASSFFDRDYEQYF.

A single count supports this clone. The chain joins TRBV27 to TRBJ2-5; 10 bases are shared with TRBD2. This CDR3 contains 16 residues. With V trimmed by 5 bases and J by 4 bases, 10 bases remained unmatched. Germline V gives CDR1 MNHEY, CDR2 SMNVEV (reference sequence). CDR3 region: CASSNGSGREGETQYF. CDR3 DNA: TGTGCCAGCAGTAACGGAAGCGGGAGGGAGGGAGAGACCCAGTACTTC.

The chain has TRBV12-5 and TRBJ1-2, with D possibly matching TRBD1 (5 bases). CDR1 is LGHNT and CDR2 is FRNRAP in the germline V gene. CDR3 length: 13 residues. The ends were cut back, 7 bases at V and 3 bases at J, with 12 bases in the middle. The CDR3, as DNA: TGTGCTAGTGAGGGGCGATTCTACTATGGCTACACCTTC. Amino acids: CASEGRFYYGYTF.

This clone appeared a single time. The rearrangement joins TRBV7-8 to TRBJ1-4; 10 nucleotides align to TRBD1. Per the germline V gene, CDR1 is SGHVS and CDR2 is FQNEAQ. The CDR3 covers 14 residues. Unmatched junction bases numbered 4, after V lost 5 bases and J lost 7 bases. The chain's CDR3 is CASSPRDRGEKLFF. CDR3 nucleotides: TGTGCCAGCAGCCCCAGGGACAGGGGTGAAAAACTGTTTTTT.